This T cell receptor beta chain was recorded in a study of shared clonotypes between healthy human individuals. Naive CD8 cells, CD45RO-negative and positively selected for CCR7, excluded terminally differentiated effector memory CD45RA+ cells. Libraries were prepared by immunoSEQ multiplex PCR; TCRdb keeps only in-frame clonotypes and omits some of them. The table records about 2,200,000 clones, more than 85% of them present only once. Germline CDR1 MGHRA, CDR2 YSYEKL. CDR3 length equals 14 residues. Trimming pared 4 bases from V and 9 bases from J, leaving 16 bases between. This receptor was obtained from a man between 18 and 29 years old in good health. Some clones in this sample may be carry-over from other donors' samples. The chain has TRBV4-1 and TRBJ2-1; a possible D gene is TRBD1 (6 bases). The sequencing input was naive CD8+ T cells from PBMCs. CDR3 nucleotide sequence: TGCGCCAGCAGCCCTGCAACGAGAGGGGGTGAGCAGTTCTTC. This codes for CASSPATRGGEQFF.